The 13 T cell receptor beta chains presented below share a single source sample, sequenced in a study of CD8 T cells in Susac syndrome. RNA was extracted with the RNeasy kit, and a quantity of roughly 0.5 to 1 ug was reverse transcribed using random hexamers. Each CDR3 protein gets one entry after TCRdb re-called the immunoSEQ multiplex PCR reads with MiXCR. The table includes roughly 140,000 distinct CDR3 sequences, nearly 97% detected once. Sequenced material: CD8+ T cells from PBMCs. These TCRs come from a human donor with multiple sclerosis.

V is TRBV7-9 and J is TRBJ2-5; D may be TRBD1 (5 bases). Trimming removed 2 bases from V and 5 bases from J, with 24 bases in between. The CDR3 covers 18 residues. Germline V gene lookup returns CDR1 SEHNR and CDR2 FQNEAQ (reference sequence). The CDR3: CASSLPAGGQVLVETQYF. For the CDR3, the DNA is TGTGCCAGCAGCTTACCCGCCGGCGGACAAGTGTTGGTGGAGACCCAGTACTTC.

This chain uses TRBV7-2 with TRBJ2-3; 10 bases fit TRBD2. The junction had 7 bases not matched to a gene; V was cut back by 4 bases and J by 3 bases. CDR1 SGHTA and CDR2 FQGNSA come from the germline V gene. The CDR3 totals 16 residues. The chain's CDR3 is CASSSLTSGDTDTQYF. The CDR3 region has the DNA TGTGCCAGCAGCTCTTTAACTAGCGGGGATACAGATACGCAGTATTTT.

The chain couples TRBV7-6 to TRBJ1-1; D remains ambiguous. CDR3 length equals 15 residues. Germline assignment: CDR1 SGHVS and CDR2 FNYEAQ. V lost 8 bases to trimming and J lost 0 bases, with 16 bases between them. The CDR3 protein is CASREDFNMNTEAFF. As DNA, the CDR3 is TGTGCCAGCCGAGAGGATTTCAACATGAACACTGAAGCTTTCTTT.

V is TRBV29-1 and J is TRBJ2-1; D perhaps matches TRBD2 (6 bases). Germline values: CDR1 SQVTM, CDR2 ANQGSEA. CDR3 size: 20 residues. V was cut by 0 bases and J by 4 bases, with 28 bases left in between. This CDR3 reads CSVEEGKGAWRGPGYNEQFF. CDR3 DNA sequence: TGCAGCGTTGAAGAGGGTAAAGGGGCCTGGCGGGGCCCGGGGTACAATGAGCAGTTCTTC.

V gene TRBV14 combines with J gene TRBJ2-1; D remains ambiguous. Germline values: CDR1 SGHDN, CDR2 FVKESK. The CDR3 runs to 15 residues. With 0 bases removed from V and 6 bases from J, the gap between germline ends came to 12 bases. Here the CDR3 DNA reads TGTGCCAGCAGCCAAGATGGGCAGGTAGCCAATGAGCAGTTCTTC. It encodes CASSQDGQVANEQFF.

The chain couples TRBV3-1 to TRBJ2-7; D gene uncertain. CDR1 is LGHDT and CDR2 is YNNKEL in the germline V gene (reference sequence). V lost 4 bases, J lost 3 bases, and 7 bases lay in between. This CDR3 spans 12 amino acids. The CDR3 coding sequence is TGTGCCAGCAGCCCCTACAACTACGAGCAGTACTTC. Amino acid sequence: CASSPYNYEQYF.

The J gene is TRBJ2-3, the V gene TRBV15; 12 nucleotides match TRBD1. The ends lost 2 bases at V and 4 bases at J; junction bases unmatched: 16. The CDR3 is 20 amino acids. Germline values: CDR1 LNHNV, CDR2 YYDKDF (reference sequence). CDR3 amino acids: CATSRRAPGQGARRADTQYF. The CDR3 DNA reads TGTGCCACCAGCAGAAGGGCTCCGGGACAGGGGGCTAGGAGGGCAGATACGCAGTATTTT.

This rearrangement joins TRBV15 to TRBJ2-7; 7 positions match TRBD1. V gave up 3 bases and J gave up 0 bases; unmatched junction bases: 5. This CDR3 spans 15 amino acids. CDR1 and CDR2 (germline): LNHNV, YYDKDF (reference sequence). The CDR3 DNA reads TGTGCCACCAGCAGGTTAAGGGACAGCTCCTACGAGCAGTACTTC. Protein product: CATSRLRDSSYEQYF.

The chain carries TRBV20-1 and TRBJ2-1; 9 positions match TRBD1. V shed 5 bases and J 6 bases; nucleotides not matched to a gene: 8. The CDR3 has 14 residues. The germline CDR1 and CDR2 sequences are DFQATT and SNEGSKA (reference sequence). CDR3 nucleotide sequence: TGCAGTGCTGTTGGGAGGGACAGGGTCAATGAGCAGTTCTTC. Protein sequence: CSAVGRDRVNEQFF.

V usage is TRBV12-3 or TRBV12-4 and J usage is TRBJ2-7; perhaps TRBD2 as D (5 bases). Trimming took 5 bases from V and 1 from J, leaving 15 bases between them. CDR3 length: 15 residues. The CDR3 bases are TGTGCCAGCAGTCTTGGACTGACCTATTCCTACGAGCAGTACTTC. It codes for CASSLGLTYSYEQYF.

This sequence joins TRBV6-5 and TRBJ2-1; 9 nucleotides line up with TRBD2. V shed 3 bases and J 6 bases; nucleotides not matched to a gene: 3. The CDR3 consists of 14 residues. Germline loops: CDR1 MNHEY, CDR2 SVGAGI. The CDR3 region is CASSYGRGGNEQFF. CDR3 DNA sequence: TGTGCCAGCAGTTATGGGCGGGGGGGCAATGAGCAGTTCTTC.

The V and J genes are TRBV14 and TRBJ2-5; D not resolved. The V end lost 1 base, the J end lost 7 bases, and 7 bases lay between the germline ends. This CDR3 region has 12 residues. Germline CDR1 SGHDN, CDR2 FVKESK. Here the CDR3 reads CASSQVLATQYF. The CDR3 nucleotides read TGTGCCAGCAGCCAAGTTTTGGCGACCCAGTACTTC.

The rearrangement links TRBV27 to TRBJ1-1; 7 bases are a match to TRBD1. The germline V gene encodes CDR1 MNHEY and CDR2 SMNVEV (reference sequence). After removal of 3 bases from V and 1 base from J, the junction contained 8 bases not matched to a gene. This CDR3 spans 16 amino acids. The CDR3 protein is CASSFRTGGRNTEAFF. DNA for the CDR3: TGTGCCAGCAGTTTCCGGACAGGAGGGAGGAACACTGAAGCTTTCTTT.